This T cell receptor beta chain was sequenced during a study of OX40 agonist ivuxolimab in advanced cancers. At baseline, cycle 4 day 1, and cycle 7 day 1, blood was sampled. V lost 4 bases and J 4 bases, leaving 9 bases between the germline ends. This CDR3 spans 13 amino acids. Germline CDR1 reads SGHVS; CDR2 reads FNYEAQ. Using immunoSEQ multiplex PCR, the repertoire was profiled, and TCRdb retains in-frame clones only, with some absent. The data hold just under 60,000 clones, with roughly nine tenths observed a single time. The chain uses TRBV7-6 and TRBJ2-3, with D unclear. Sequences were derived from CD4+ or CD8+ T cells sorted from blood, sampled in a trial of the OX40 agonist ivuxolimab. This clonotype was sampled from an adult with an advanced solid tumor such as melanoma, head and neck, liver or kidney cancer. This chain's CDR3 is CASSSLLSDTQYF. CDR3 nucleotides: TGTGCCAGCAGCTCCCTTCTCTCAGATACGCAGTATTTT.